A single sample gave rise to the 12 T cell receptor beta chains below, sequenced in a study of T cell responses to AZD1222 COVID-19 vaccine. The assay was immunoSEQ multiplex PCR, and TCRdb's table has in-frame clones only and misses some. The sample comprises approximately 70,000 clones, about nine tenths of which are singletons, and about 2.4% rests with the top ten. The sequencing used peripheral blood, collected on day 0 of AZD1222 vaccination. Every receptor here comes from an adult in good health.

This chain uses TRBV7-2 with TRBJ2-1; 7 bases fit TRBD2. The CDR3 is 15 residues long. Germline V gene data show CDR1 as SGHTA and CDR2 as FQGNSA. Trimming cost V 3 bases and J 6 bases; bases outside gene matches: 8. This CDR3 reads CASSFEAGFANEQFF. The CDR3 bases are TGTGCCAGCAGCTTCGAAGCGGGATTCGCCAATGAGCAGTTCTTC.

The chain combines TRBV24-1 with TRBJ1-4; 8 positions agree with TRBD1. The ends lost 12 bases at V and 6 bases at J; junction bases unmatched: 8. In germline, CDR1 is KGHDR, CDR2 SFDVKD. CDR3 length: 13 residues. The DNA for the CDR3 is TGTGCCTCCCAACAGGGGGATGATGAAAAACTGTTTTTT. Translating gives CASQQGDDEKLFF.

The CDR3 spells CSASPTAVFSGQPQHF. In DNA form, the CDR3 reads TGCAGTGCAAGTCCGACAGCAGTATTTTCCGGTCAGCCCCAGCATTTT. The J gene is TRBJ1-5, the V gene TRBV20-1, with D possibly TRBD1 on 5 matching bases. Deletions cut 6 bases from V and 6 bases from J, with 24 bases between. The CDR3 sequence is 16 residues long. The germline V gene encodes CDR1 DFQATT and CDR2 SNEGSKA (reference sequence).

The chain links TRBV21-1 to TRBJ2-5; no check of the table's D call, TRBD2, against the DNA was made. TRBV21-1 counts as a pseudogene. This CDR3 contains 13 residues. CDR3: CASAHREEETQYF. The CDR3, as DNA: TGTGCCAGCGCGCATCGGGAGGAAGAGACCCAGTACTTC.

Here the CDR3 reads CASNLDRGNTEAFF. CDR3 DNA: TGTGCCAGCAATCTCGACAGGGGGAACACTGAAGCTTTCTTT. The chain links TRBV28 to TRBJ1-1; TRBD1 agrees at 8 bases. The CDR3 contains 14 residues. The trim removed 7 bases at V and 1 base at J, leaving 5 bases unmatched. Germline lookup yields CDR1 MDHEN and CDR2 SYDVKM.

The chain uses TRBV3-1 (or the pseudogene TRBV3-2) and TRBJ2-5, with 7 bases matching TRBD2. The CDR3 contains 12 residues. Looked up from germline, CDR1 is LGHDT and CDR2 is YNNKEL (reference sequence). After removal of 1 base from V and 7 bases from J, the junction contained 0 bases not matched to a gene. As DNA, the CDR3 is TGTGCCAGCAGCCAAGGGGGGGGGACCCAGTACTTC. Its translation: CASSQGGGTQYF.

The chain couples TRBV6-5 to TRBJ1-2; D not resolved. V was trimmed by 8 bases and J by 4 bases, leaving 8 bases between them. The length of the CDR3 is 11 residues. From germline, CDR1 is MNHEY and CDR2 SVGAGI. The CDR3 DNA is TGTGCCAGCGGGCAGACCTATGGCTACACCTTC. Its protein is CASGQTYGYTF.

The rearrangement uses TRBV30 and TRBJ2-2; 7 positions agree with TRBD2. The V gene's germline CDR1 is GTSNPN and CDR2 SVGIG (reference sequence). This CDR3 region has 17 residues. V lost 1 base, J lost 0 bases, and 8 bases stayed unmatched. CDR3 residues: CAWSASVGGANTGELFF. The CDR3 DNA sequence: TGTGCCTGGAGTGCTTCGGTTGGGGGGGCGAACACCGGGGAGCTGTTTTTT. Full variable domain (outside the CDR3, taken from reference TRBV30 and TRBJ2-2): SQTIHQWPATLVQPVGSPLSLECTVEGTSNPNLYWYRQAAGRGLQLLFYSVGIGQISSEVPQNLSASRPQDRQFILSSKKLLLSDSGFYLCAWSASVGGANTGELFFGEGSRLTVL.

V is TRBV25-1 and J is TRBJ1-2; weak D call: TRBD1 (5 bases). Trimming stripped 6 bases from V and 5 bases from J, with 7 bases between. Germline V CDR1 and CDR2: MGHDK, SYGVNS. The CDR3 covers 11 residues. The CDR3 sequence: CASRKGYGYTF. CDR3 nucleotides: TGTGCCAGCAGGAAGGGGTATGGCTACACCTTC.

The V and J genes are TRBV28 and TRBJ2-3; 8 bases line up with TRBD1. Per the germline V gene, CDR1 is MDHEN and CDR2 is SYDVKM. The junction had 5 bases not matched to a gene; V was cut back by 6 bases and J by 0 bases. The CDR3 is 15 residues long. The DNA for the CDR3 is TGTGCCAGCAGACCAGGGACAGGAAGCACAGATACGCAGTATTTT. Its protein is CASRPGTGSTDTQYF.

The chain has TRBV6-5 and TRBJ1-2; perhaps TRBD1 as D (5 bases). V was pared by 5 bases and J by 8 bases, with 21 bases between. The length of the CDR3 is 15 residues. Germline CDR1 reads MNHEY; CDR2 reads SVGAGI. CDR3 in DNA: TGTGCCAGCAGTACCGACAGCGGGCTCTACCGAGGCTACACCTTC. This sequence encodes CASSTDSGLYRGYTF.

This clone came up once. This chain connects TRBV18 to TRBJ2-3; possible D gene TRBD1, 6 bases. This CDR3 has 15 amino acids. Trimming pared 0 bases from V and 2 bases from J, leaving 9 bases between. The germline V gene has CDR1 KGHSH and CDR2 LQKENI. Here the CDR3 DNA reads TGTGCCAGCTCACCACCACAGGGACACACAGATACGCAGTATTTT. It yields the protein CASSPPQGHTDTQYF.